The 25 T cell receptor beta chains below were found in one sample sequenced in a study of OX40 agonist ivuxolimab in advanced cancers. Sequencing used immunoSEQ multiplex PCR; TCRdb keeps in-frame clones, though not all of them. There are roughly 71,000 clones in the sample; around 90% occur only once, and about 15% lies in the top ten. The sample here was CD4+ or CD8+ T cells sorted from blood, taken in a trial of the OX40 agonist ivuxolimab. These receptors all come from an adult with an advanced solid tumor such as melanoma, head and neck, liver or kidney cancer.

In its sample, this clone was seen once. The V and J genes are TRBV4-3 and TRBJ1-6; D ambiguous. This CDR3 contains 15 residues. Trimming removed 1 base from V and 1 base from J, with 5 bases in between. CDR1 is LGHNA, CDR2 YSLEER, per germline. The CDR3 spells CASSQVASYNSPLHF. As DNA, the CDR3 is TGCGCCAGCAGCCAAGTTGCGTCCTATAATTCACCCCTCCACTTT.

In DNA, the CDR3 is TGTGCCAGCAGCTTAGCTGCTCGGGGCCGTAGCTCTGGGGCCAACGTCCTGACTTTC. It translates to CASSLAARGRSSGANVLTF. The chain combines TRBV11-2 with TRBJ2-6; possibly TRBD1 or TRBD2 for D (5 bases each). CDR1 SGHAT and CDR2 FQNNGV come from the germline V gene. Trimming cost V 1 base and J 0 bases, with 16 bases left between them. This CDR3 is built from 19 residues.

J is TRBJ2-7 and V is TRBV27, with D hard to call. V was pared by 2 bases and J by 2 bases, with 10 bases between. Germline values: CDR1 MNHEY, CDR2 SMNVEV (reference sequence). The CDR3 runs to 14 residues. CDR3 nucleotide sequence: TGTGCCAGCAGTTTAGCCATTAGCCCCTACGAGCAGTACTTC. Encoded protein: CASSLAISPYEQYF.

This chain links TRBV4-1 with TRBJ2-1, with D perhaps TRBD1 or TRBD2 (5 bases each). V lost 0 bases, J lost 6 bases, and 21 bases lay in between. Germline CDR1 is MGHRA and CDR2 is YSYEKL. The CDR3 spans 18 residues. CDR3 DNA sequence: TGCGCCAGCAGCCAAGACCCCCCGGGACCCAGGGTCGCCAATGAGCAGTTCTTC. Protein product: CASSQDPPGPRVANEQFF.

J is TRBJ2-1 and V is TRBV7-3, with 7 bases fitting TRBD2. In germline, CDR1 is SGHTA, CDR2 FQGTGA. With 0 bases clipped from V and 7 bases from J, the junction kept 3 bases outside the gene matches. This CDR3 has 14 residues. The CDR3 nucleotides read TGTGCCAGCAGCTTAACGGGAGCGGGGAATGAGCAGTTCTTC. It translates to CASSLTGAGNEQFF.

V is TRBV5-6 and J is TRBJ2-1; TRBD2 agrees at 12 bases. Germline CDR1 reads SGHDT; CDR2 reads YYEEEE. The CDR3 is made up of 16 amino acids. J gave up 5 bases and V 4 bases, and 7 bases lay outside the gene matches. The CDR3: CASSLGTSGQHNEQFF. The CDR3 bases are TGTGCCAGCAGCCTGGGGACTAGCGGGCAACACAATGAGCAGTTCTTC.

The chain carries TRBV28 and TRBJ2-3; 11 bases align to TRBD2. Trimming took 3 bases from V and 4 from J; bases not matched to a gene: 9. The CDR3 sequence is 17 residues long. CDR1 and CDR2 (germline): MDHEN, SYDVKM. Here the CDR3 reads CASSLGLAGGNADTQYF. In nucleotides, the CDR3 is TGTGCCAGCAGTTTGGGCCTAGCGGGAGGAAACGCAGATACGCAGTATTTT. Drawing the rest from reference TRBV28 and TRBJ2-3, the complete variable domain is DVKVTQSSRYLVKRTGEKVFLECVQDMDHENMFWYRQDPGLGLRLIYFSYDVKMKEKGDIPEGYSVSREKKERFSLILESASTNQTSMYLCASSLGLAGGNADTQYFGPGTRLTVL.

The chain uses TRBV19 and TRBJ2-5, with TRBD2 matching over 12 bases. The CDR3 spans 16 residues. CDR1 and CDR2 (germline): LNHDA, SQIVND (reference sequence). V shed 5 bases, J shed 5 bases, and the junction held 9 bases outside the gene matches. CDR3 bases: TGTGCCAGTAGTTCCCGACTAGCGGGAGACGGGGAGACCCAGTACTTC. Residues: CASSSRLAGDGETQYF.

CDR3 in DNA: TGTGCCAGCAGCTCTAATTTCTACGAGCAGTACTTC. As protein: CASSSNFYEQYF. The chain uses TRBV9 and TRBJ2-7; no reliable D call. The CDR3 is made up of 12 amino acids. The V and J ends lost 4 bases and 3 bases respectively, with 8 bases between them. Germline V CDR1 and CDR2: SGDLS, YYNGEE.

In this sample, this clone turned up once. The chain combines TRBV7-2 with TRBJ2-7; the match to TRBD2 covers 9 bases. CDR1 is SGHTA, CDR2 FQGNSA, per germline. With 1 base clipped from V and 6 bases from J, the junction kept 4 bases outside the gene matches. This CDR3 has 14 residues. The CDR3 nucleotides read TGTGCCAGCAGCTTAGTGGCTAGCGGGGCCGAGCAGTACTTC. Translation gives CASSLVASGAEQYF.

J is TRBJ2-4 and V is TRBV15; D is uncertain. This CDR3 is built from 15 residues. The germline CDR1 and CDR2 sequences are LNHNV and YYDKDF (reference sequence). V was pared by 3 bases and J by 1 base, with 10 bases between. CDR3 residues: CATSSYSSAKNIQYF. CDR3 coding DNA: TGTGCCACCAGCAGTTATTCGTCGGCCAAAAACATTCAGTACTTC. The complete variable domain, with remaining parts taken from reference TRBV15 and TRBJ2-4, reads DAMVIQNPRYQVTQFGKPVTLSCSQTLNHNVMYWYQQKSSQAPKLLFHYYDKDFNNEADTPDNFQSRRPNTSFCFLDIRSPGLGDTAMYLCATSSYSSAKNIQYFGAGTRLSVL.

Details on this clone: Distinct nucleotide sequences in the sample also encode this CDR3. In nucleotides, the CDR3 is TGCGCCAGCAGCCAAGGGACTAGCGGGACCTACGAGCAGTACTTC. Protein: CASSQGTSGTYEQYF. This rearrangement joins TRBV4-3 to TRBJ2-7; 12 nucleotides line up with TRBD2. Per germline, CDR1 LGHNA and CDR2 YSLEER. The CDR3 is 15 residues long. V dropped 1 base and J dropped 2; count of bases not matched to a gene: 0.

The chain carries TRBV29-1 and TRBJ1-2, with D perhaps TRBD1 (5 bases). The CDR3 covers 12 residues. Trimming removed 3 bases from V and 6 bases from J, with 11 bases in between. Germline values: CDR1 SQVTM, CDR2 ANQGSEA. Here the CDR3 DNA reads TGCAGCGTTGAGGGAGGGGTTGATGGCTACACCTTC. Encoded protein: CSVEGGVDGYTF.

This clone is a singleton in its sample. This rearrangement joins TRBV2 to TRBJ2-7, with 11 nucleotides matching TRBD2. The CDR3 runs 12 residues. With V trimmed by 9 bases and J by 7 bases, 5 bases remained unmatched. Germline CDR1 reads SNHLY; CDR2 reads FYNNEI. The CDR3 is CASTSGSWEQYF. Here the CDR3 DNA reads TGTGCCAGTACTAGCGGGAGTTGGGAGCAGTACTTC. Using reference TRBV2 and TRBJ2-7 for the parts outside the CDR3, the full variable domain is EPEVTQTPSHQVTQMGQEVILRCVPISNHLYFYWYRQILGQKVEFLVSFYNNEISEKSEIFDDQFSVERPDGSNFTLKIRSTKLEDSAMYFCASTSGSWEQYFGPGTRLTVT.

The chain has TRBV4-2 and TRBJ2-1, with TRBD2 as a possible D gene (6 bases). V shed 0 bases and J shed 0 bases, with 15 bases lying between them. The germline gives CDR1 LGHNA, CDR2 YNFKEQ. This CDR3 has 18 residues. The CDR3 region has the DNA TGTGCCAGCAGCCAAGATCTCTCGGCTAGCGCCTCCTACAATGAGCAGTTCTTC. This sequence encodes CASSQDLSASASYNEQFF.

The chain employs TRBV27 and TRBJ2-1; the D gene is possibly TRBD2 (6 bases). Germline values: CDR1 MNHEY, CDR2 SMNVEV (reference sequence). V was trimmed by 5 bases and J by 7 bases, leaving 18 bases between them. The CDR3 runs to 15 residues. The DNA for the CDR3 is TGTGCCAGCAGTCTAAGCGCGCTTGGGGGGAATGAGCAGTTCTTC. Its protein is CASSLSALGGNEQFF.

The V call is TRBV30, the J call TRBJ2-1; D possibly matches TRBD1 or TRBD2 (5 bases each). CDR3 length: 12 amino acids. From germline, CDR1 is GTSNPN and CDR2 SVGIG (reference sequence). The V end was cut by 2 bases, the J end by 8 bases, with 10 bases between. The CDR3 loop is CAWSSMGDEQFF. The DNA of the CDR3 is TGTGCCTGGAGTTCCATGGGGGATGAGCAGTTCTTC.

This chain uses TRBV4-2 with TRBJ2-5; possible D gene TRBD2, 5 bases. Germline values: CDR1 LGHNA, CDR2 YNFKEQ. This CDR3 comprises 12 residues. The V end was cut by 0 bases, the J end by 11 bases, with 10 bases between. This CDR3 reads CASSQEGGEQYF. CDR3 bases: TGTGCCAGCAGCCAAGAAGGTGGGGAGCAGTACTTC.

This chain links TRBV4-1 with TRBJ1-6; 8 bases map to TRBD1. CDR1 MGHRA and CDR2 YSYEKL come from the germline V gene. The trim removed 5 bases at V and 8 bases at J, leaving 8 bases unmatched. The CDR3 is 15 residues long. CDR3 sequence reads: CASSLSGGDDSPLHF. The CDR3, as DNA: TGCGCCAGCAGCTTGTCAGGGGGCGATGATTCACCCCTCCACTTT.

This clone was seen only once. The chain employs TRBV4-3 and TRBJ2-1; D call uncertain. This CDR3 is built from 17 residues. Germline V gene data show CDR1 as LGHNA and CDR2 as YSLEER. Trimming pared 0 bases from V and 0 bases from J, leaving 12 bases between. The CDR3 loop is CASSQEYQPSSYNEQFF. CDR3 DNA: TGCGCCAGCAGCCAAGAATATCAGCCTAGCTCCTACAATGAGCAGTTCTTC.

The CDR3 loop is CASSLGKGGPDTQYF. The CDR3, as DNA: TGTGCCAGCAGCTTAGGAAAGGGGGGCCCAGATACGCAGTATTTT. V and J are TRBV7-8 and TRBJ2-3; D possibly matches TRBD1 or TRBD2 (6 bases each). The CDR3 length is 15 residues. Germline V gives CDR1 SGHVS, CDR2 FQNEAQ. V was shortened by 1 base and J by 4 bases, with 12 bases between the two germline ends. Supplemented by reference TRBV7-8 and TRBJ2-3, the full variable domain reads GAGVSQSPRYKVAKRGQDVALRCDPISGHVSLFWYQQALGQGPEFLTYFQNEAQLDKSGLPSDRFFAERPEGSVSTLKIQRTQQEDSAVYLCASSLGKGGPDTQYFGPGTRLTVL.

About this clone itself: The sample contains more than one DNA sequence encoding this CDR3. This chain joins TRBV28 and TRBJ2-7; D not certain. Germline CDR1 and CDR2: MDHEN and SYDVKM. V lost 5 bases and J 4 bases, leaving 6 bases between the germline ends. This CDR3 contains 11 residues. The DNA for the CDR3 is TGTGCCAGCAGTCCACTTTACGAGCAGTACTTC. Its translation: CASSPLYEQYF.

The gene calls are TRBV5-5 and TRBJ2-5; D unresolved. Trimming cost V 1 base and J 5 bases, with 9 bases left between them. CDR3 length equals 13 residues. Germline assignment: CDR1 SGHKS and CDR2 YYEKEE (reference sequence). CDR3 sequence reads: CASSLWGWETQYF. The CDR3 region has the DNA TGTGCCAGCAGCTTGTGGGGTTGGGAGACCCAGTACTTC. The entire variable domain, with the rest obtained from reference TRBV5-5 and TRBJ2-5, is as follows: DAGVTQSPTHLIKTRGQQVTLRCSPISGHKSVSWYQQVLGQGPQFIFQYYEKEERGRGNFPDRFSARQFPNYSSELNVNALLLGDSALYLCASSLWGWETQYFGPGTRLLVL.

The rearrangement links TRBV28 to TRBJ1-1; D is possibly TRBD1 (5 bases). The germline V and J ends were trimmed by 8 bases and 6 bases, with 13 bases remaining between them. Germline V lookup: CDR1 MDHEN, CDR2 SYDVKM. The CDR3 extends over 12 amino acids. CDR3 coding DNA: TGTGCCAGCGGGACCCCGGCCCCTGAAGCTTTCTTT. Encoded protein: CASGTPAPEAFF.

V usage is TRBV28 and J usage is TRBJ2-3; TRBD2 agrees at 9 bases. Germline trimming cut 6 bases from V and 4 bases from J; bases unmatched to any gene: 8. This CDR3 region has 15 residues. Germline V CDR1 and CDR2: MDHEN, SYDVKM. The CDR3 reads CASSLRAGGPDTQYF. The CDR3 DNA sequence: TGTGCCAGCAGCCTTAGAGCGGGAGGACCAGATACGCAGTATTTT.